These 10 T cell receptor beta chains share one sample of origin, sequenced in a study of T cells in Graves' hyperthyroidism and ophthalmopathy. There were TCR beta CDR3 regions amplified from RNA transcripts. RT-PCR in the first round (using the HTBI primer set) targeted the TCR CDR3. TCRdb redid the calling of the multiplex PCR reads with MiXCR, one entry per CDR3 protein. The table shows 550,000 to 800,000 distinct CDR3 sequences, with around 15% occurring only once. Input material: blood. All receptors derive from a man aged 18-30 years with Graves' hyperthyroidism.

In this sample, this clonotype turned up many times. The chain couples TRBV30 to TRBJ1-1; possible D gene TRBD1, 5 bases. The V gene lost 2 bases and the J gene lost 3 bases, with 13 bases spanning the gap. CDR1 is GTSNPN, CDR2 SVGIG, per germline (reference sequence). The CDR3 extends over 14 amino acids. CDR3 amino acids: CAWSPRGRDTEAFF. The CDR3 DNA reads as TGTGCCTGGAGTCCCCGGGGGAGGGACACTGAAGCTTTCTTT.

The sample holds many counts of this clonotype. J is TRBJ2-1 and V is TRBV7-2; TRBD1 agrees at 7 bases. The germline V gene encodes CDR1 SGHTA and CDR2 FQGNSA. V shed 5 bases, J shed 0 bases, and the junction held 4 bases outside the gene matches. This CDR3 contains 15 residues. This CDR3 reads CASSRDRRSYNEQFF. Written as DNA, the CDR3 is TGTGCCAGCAGCCGGGACAGACGCTCCTACAATGAGCAGTTCTTC.

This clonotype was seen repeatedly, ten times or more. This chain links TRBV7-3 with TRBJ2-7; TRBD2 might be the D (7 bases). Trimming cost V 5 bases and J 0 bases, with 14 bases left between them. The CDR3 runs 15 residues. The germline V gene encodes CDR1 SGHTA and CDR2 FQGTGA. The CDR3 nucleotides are TGTGCCAGCAGCCCGGGGGGCGGTAGCTCCTACGAGCAGTACTTC. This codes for CASSPGGGSSYEQYF.

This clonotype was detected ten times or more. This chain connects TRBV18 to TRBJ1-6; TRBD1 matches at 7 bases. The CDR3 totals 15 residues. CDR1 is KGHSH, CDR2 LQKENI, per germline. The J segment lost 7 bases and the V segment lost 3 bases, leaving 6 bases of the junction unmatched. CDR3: CASSPEPGGNSPLHF. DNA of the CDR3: TGTGCCAGCTCACCCGAGCCAGGGGGAAATTCACCCCTCCACTTT.

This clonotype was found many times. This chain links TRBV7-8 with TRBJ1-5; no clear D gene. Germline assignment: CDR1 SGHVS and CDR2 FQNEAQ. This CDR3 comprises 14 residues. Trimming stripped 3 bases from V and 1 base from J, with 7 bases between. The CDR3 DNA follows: TGTGCCAGCAGCTTCGGAGAGAGCAATCAGCCCCAGCATTTT. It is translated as CASSFGESNQPQHF.

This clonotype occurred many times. The CDR3 loop reads CASREAGGMGEQYF. CDR3 coding DNA: TGTGCCAGCAGAGAAGCGGGAGGGATGGGGGAGCAGTACTTC. The chain joins TRBV27 to TRBJ2-7, with 10 positions matching TRBD2. Germline V CDR1 and CDR2: MNHEY, SMNVEV (reference sequence). This CDR3 is 14 amino acids long. Trimming cost V 6 bases and J 7 bases; bases outside gene matches: 9.

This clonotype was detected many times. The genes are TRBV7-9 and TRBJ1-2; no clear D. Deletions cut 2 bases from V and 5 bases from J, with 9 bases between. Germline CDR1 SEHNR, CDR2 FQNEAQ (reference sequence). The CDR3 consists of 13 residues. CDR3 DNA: TGTGCCAGCAGCTTACAGTCTGGGTATGGCTACACCTTC. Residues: CASSLQSGYGYTF. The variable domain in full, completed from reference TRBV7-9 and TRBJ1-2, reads DTGVSQNPRHKITKRGQNVTFRCDPISEHNRLYWYRQTLGQGPEFLTYFQNEAQLEKSRLLSDRFSAERPKGSFSTLEIQRTEQGDSAMYLCASSLQSGYGYTFGSGTRLTVV.

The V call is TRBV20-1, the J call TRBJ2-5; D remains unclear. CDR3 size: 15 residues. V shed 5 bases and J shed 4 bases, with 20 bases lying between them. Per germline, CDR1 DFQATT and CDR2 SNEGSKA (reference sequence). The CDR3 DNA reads TGCAGTGCTCGACAACTGACACTTATGGGAGAGACCCAGTACTTC. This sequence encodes CSARQLTLMGETQYF.

This CDR3 is CATSSILAEAGGGELFF. The CDR3 DNA reads as TGTGCCACCAGCAGTATTCTAGCGGAGGCCGGCGGCGGGGAGCTGTTTTTT. The chain uses TRBV15 and TRBJ2-2, with 7 bases fitting TRBD2. The germline V gene encodes CDR1 LNHNV and CDR2 YYDKDF (reference sequence). This CDR3 contains 17 residues. The J segment lost 7 bases and the V segment lost 3 bases, leaving 14 bases of the junction unmatched.

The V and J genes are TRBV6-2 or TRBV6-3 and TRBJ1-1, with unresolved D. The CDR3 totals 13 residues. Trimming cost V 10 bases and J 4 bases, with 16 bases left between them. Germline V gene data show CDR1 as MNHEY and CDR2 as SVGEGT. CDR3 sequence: CATLEPWGTEAFF. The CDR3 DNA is TGTGCCACTTTGGAGCCATGGGGCACTGAAGCTTTCTTT.